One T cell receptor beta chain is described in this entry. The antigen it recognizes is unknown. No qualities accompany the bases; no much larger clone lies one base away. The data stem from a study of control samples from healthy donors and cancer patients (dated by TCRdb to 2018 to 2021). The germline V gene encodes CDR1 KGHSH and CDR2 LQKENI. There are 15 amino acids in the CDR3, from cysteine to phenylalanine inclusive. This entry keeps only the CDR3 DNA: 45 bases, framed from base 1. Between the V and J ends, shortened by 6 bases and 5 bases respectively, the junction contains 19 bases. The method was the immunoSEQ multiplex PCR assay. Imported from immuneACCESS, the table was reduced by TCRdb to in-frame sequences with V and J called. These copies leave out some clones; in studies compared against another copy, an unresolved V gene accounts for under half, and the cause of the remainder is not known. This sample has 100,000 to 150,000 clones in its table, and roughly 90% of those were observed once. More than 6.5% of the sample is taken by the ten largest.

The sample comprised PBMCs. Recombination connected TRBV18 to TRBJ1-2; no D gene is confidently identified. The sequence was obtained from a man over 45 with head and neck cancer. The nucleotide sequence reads TGTGCCAGCTCTCCCTCAGGCAGGCGTAATTATGGCTACACCTTC. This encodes CASSPSGRRNYGYTF.